This is a list of T cell receptor beta chains from one sample in a study of human T cells and chemical hapten exposure. Each CDR3 protein is one row after TCRdb ran MiXCR on the 5' RACE reads. The sample records tens of thousands of distinct CDR3 sequences, 6% to 8.5% being singletons. These receptors were taken from a male donor in good health. Both conserved end residues are part of each CDR3. A D gene is named only where the DNA matches it firmly. Size values are once, few and many counts, or a class for expanded clones, and some rows have none.

TRBV5-1	-	TRBJ2-3	few	TGCGCCAGCAGCTTCAACACAGATACGCAGTATTTT	CASSFNTDTQYF
TRBV4-1	TRBD2	TRBJ2-3	few	TGCGCCAGCAGCCAAGAGGCTAGCGGGCCCAGCACAGATACGCAGTATTTT	CASSQEASGPSTDTQYF
TRBV25-1	TRBD1	TRBJ2-1	-	TGTGCCAGCAAAAAACAGGGGGCCGCCAATGAGCAGTTCTTC	CASKKQGAANEQFF
TRBV20-1	TRBD1	TRBJ2-7	few	TGCAGTGCTAGACAGACAGGGCGGGACGAGCAGTACTTC	CSARQTGRDEQYF
TRBV11-2	-	TRBJ1-3	-	TGTGCCAGCAGCCCAACGTCAGGGAAATCTGGAAACACCATATATTTT	CASSPTSGKSGNTIYF
TRBV30	-	TRBJ2-1	-	TGTGCCTGGATGGGGTTGATTAATGAGCAGTTCTTC	CAWMGLINEQFF
TRBV9	-	TRBJ1-4	-	TGTGCCAGCAGCCTAATTTTCGACGATGAAAAACTGTTTTTT	CASSLIFDDEKLFF
TRBV7-6	-	TRBJ1-5	many	TGTGCCAGCAGCTTAAGGGGTTCTTCGGTCGATCAGCCCCAGCATTTT	CASSLRGSSVDQPQHF
TRBV20-1	-	TRBJ2-1	many	TGCAGTGCTAGGTACGCGGATGAGCAGTTCTTC	CSARYADEQFF
TRBV7-8	-	TRBJ2-5	many	TGTGCCAGCAGCTTGGCCCCGGGCAGGAGAGAGACCCAGTACTTC	CASSLAPGRRETQYF
TRBV7-3	TRBD2	TRBJ2-2	many	TGTGCCAGCAGTCGGTATAGCGGGGGAACGAACACCGGGGAGCTGTTTTTT	CASSRYSGGTNTGELFF
TRBV5-4	TRBD1	TRBJ2-3	-	TGTGCCAGCAGCTATGGACAGGCTAGCACAGATACGCAGTATTTT	CASSYGQASTDTQYF
TRBV10-3	-	TRBJ1-5	few	TGTGCCATCAGTTCCGACAGATTCAATCAGCCCCAGCATTTT	CAISSDRFNQPQHF
TRBV12-3/TRBV12-4	TRBD1	TRBJ1-1	-	TGTGCCAGCAGTTCCCGGCCGGGACAGGGCGAGAACACTGAAGCTTTCTTT	CASSSRPGQGENTEAFF
TRBV29-1	TRBD2	TRBJ2-7	many	TGCAGCGTTGGTGGGCGGGAGAGGAGTAGGCGCTACGAGCAGTACTTC	CSVGGRERSRRYEQYF
TRBV7-9	TRBD1	TRBJ1-1	few	TGTGCCAGCAGCCCTTGGACAGGGAATACTGAAACTTTCTTT	CASSPWTGNTETFF
TRBV12-3/TRBV12-4	-	TRBJ2-2	-	TGTGCCAGCAGTTTACGGGGGAATTTGATCACCGGGGAGCTGTTTTTT	CASSLRGNLITGELFF
TRBV12-3/TRBV12-4	-	TRBJ2-7	few	TGTGCCAGCAGTTTATACCTAGTGTACGAGCAGTACTTC	CASSLYLVYEQYF
TRBV18	TRBD1	TRBJ2-5	few	TGTGCCAGCTCACCCGGACAGGGGTACCAAGAGACCCAGTACTTC	CASSPGQGYQETQYF
TRBV12-3/TRBV12-4	TRBD2	TRBJ2-7	few	TGTGCCAGCAGACCCCGGGGAGGGCCCTACGAGCAGTACTTC	CASRPRGGPYEQYF
TRBV4-3	-	TRBJ1-6	-	TGCGCCAGCAGCCAAGATCGTACGGGGAAGAAATCACCCCTCCACTTT	CASSQDRTGKKSPLHF
TRBV7-9	TRBD2	TRBJ2-7	many	TGTGCCAGCACCCGACTAGCGGGAGAGAGGAGGTACGAGCAGTACTTC	CASTRLAGERRYEQYF
TRBV3-1	-	TRBJ2-3	few	TGTGCCAGCAGCCAAGGGACTAATCGAAATACGCAGTATTTT	CASSQGTNRNTQYF
TRBV7-9	TRBD2	TRBJ2-1	many	TGTGCCAGCAGCTCGACGGACCTGACCGGGACTAGCGGGAGCGTGGAGCAGTTCTTC	CASSSTDLTGTSGSVEQFF
TRBV15	-	TRBJ1-4	-	TGTGCCACCAGCAACCCAACCGCGGGTGGGACACTTAATGAAAAACTGTTTTTT	CATSNPTAGGTLNEKLFF
TRBV20-1	TRBD2	TRBJ2-1	few	TGCAGTGCTAGAGTGGGGAGCGGGGCTTCCTACAATGAGCAGTTCTTC	CSARVGSGASYNEQFF
TRBV9	TRBD1	TRBJ1-6	few	TGTGCCAGCAGCGTTACAGGGGGCCGGGACTCACCCCTCCACTTT	CASSVTGGRDSPLHF
TRBV20-1	TRBD2	TRBJ2-7	-	TGCAGTGCTAGTTCCTTAGCGGGAGTGGACTACGAGCAGTACTTC	CSASSLAGVDYEQYF
TRBV20-1	TRBD2	TRBJ2-1	many	TGCAGTGCTAGAAGGCTAGCGGGGGGGCCGGGTAATGAGCAGTTCTTC	CSARRLAGGPGNEQFF
TRBV6-2/TRBV6-3	-	TRBJ1-3	-	TGTGCCAGCAGTTACGGGACGACCAGCTCTGGAAACACCATATATTTT	CASSYGTTSSGNTIYF
TRBV12-3/TRBV12-4	-	TRBJ1-2	few	TGTGCCAGCAGTTCCTACCAGGCTAACTATGGCTACACCTTC	CASSSYQANYGYTF
TRBV20-1	TRBD2	TRBJ2-1	many	TGCAGTGCTACGGGACTAGCGGGAGGCGATGAGCAGTTCTTC	CSATGLAGGDEQFF
TRBV28	-	TRBJ1-5	few	TGTGCCAGCAGTTTAATTGGTGCGGGTCAGGGCAATCAGCCCCAGCATTTT	CASSLIGAGQGNQPQHF
TRBV3-1	-	TRBJ2-2	few	TGTGCCAGCAGCCATCAGATGGGGGAGCTGTTTTTT	CASSHQMGELFF
TRBV6-1	-	TRBJ2-3	-	TGTGCCAGCAGTGAAGGTCGCACCAGCGCTAGCACAGATACGCAGTATTTT	CASSEGRTSASTDTQYF
TRBV6-1	-	TRBJ1-1	-	TGTGCCAGCAGGCCCGGGGATACAAGGCCTGAAGCTTTCTTT	CASRPGDTRPEAFF
TRBV7-9	TRBD1	TRBJ2-2	few	TGTGCCAGCAGCTCAGGGGACAGGGCCCCCGGGGAGCTGTTTTTT	CASSSGDRAPGELFF
TRBV27	-	TRBJ1-4	few	TGTGCCAGCAAGAAACAAGCTAATGAAAAACTGTTTTTT	CASKKQANEKLFF
TRBV6-6	-	TRBJ2-5	few	TGTGCCAGCAGCAACGCCGCGGGCGGGGAGACCCAGTACTTC	CASSNAAGGETQYF
TRBV7-2	-	TRBJ2-3	many	TGTGCCAGCAGCTTAAGGCTCACAGATACGCAGTATTTT	CASSLRLTDTQYF
TRBV21-1	-	TRBJ2-7	many	TGTGCCAGCAGCATGTCTAGCGGGAGAGCCTACGAGCAGTACTTC	CASSMSSGRAYEQYF
TRBV3-1	-	TRBJ2-5	-	TGTGCCAGCAGCCAAGAGGCGGGCCTATCCACAGAGACCCAGTACTTC	CASSQEAGLSTETQYF
TRBV19	-	TRBJ2-5	few	TGTGCCAGTAGTCCGCGACAGGACGTTCAAGAGACCCAGTACTTC	CASSPRQDVQETQYF
TRBV29-1	-	TRBJ2-7	-	TGCAGCGTTGAGAGGTGGGAGAGGGGCTCCTACGAGCAGTACTTC	CSVERWERGSYEQYF
TRBV6-1	TRBD2	TRBJ2-7	-	TGTGCCAGCAGTGAAGGCGCTAGCGGGAGGACCTACGAGCAGTACTTC	CASSEGASGRTYEQYF
TRBV19	-	TRBJ2-7	-	TGTGCCAGTAGTATAAACGGCCGCGAGCAGTACTTC	CASSINGREQYF
TRBV7-2	TRBD2	TRBJ2-5	-	TGTGCCAGCAGCTTGTTAGGCGGGGGGATCCAAGAGACCCAGTACTTC	CASSLLGGGIQETQYF
TRBV5-4	-	TRBJ1-1	many	TGTGCCAGCAGCGTCGTAGGCACTGAAGCTTTCTTT	CASSVVGTEAFF
TRBV10-3	TRBD1	TRBJ2-2	few	TGTGCCATCAGTGAGTGGGGAGACAGGGCCAACACCGGGGAGCTGTTTTTT	CAISEWGDRANTGELFF
TRBV27	-	TRBJ1-1	few	TGTGCCAGCAGTTTAATGGCCCACACTGAAGCTTTCTTT	CASSLMAHTEAFF
TRBV19	-	TRBJ2-4	-	TGTGCCAGTAGTAGGGGCCCCAAAAACATTCAGTACTTC	CASSRGPKNIQYF
TRBV27	TRBD1	TRBJ2-5	many	TGTGCCAGCAGTTTATTGTCGGACAGGGGTGAAGAGACCCAGTACTTC	CASSLLSDRGEETQYF
TRBV6-5	-	TRBJ1-6	few	TGTGCCAGCAGTTACTCCGGGTTAATCTTGGATTCACCCCTCCACTTT	CASSYSGLILDSPLHF
TRBV29-1	-	TRBJ2-7	many	TGCAGCGTTGCCGTAGCCTACGAGCAGTACTTC	CSVAVAYEQYF
TRBV6-1	TRBD2	TRBJ2-1	few	TGTGCCAGCAGTGAAGCAGAGGGCGGGAGGGCCAGAAAATACAATGAGCAGTTCTTC	CASSEAEGGRARKYNEQFF